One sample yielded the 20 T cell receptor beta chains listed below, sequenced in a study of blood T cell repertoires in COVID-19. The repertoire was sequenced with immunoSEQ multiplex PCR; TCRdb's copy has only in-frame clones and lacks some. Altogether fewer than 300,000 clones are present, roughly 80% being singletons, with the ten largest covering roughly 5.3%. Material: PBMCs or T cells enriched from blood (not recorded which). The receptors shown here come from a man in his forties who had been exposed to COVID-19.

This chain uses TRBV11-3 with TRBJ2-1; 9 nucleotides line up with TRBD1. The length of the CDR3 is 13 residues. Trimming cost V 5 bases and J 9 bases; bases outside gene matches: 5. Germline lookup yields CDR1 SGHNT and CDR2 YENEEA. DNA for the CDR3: TGTGCCAGCAGCCCACCGGACAGGGGTGAGCAGTTCTTC. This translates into CASSPPDRGEQFF.

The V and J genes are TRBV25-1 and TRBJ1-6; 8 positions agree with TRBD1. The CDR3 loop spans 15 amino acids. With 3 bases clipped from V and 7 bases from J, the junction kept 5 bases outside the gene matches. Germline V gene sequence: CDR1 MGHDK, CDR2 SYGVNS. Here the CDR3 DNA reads TGTGCCAGCAGTGAGTTCAGGGGGCAGAATTCACCCCTCCACTTT. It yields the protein CASSEFRGQNSPLHF. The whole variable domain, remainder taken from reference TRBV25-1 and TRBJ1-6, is EADIYQTPRYLVIGTGKKITLECSQTMGHDKMYWYQQDPGMELHLIHYSYGVNSTEKGDLSSESTVSRIRTEHFPLTLESARPSHTSQYLCASSEFRGQNSPLHFGNGTRLTVT.

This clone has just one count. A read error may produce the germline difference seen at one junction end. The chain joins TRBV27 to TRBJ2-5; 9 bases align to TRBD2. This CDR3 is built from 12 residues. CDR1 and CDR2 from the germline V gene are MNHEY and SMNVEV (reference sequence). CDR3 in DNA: TGCGGGGCTAGCGGGGCCCAAGAGACCCAGTACTTC. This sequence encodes CGASGAQETQYF.

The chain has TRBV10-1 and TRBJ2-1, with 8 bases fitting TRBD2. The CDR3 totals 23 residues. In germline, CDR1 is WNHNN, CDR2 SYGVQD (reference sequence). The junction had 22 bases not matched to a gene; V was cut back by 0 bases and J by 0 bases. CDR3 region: CASSESKRVGGREAPLSYNEQFF. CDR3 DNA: TGCGCCAGCAGTGAGTCAAAACGCGTAGGTGGGCGGGAGGCACCCCTCTCCTACAATGAGCAGTTCTTC.

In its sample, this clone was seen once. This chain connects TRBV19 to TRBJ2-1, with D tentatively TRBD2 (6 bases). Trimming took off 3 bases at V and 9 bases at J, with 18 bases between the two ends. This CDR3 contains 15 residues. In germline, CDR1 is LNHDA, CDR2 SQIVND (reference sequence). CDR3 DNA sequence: TGTGCCAGTAGTATGGGGGACTCGTCCGCCGGTGAGCAGTTCTTC. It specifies CASSMGDSSAGEQFF.

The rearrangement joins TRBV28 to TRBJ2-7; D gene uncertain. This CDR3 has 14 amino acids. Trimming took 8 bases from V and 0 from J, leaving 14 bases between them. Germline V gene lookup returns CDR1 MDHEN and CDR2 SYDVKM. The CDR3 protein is CASEEYSRSYEQYF. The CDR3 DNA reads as TGTGCCAGCGAAGAATACAGCCGCTCCTACGAGCAGTACTTC.

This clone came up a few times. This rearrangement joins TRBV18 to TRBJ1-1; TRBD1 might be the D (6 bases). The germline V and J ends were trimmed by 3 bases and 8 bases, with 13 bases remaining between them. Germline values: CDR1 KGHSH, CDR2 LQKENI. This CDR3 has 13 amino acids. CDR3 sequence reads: CASSPLLDREAFF. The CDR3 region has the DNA TGTGCCAGCTCACCCCTATTAGACAGGGAAGCTTTCTTT.

Here the CDR3 DNA reads TGTGCCTGGACTACGATAGGGGTTAATTCACCCCTCCACTTT. Translation gives CAWTTIGVNSPLHF. This chain connects TRBV30 to TRBJ1-6; possible D gene TRBD1, 5 bases. The germline CDR1 and CDR2 sequences are GTSNPN and SVGIG (reference sequence). The CDR3 sequence is 14 residues long. The V and J ends lost 4 bases and 6 bases respectively, with 13 bases between them.

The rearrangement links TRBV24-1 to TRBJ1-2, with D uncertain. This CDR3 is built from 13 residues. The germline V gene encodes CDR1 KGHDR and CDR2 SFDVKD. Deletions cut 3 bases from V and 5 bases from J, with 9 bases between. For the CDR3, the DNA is TGTGCCACCAGTGATAAAACAGCTTATGGCTACACCTTC. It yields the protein CATSDKTAYGYTF.

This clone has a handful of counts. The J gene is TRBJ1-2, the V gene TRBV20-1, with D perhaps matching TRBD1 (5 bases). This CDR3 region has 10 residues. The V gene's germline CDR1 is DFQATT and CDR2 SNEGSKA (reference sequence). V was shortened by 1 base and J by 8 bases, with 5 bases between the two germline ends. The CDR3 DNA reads TGCAGTGCTAGAGGGGGCGGCTACACCTTC. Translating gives CSARGGGYTF.

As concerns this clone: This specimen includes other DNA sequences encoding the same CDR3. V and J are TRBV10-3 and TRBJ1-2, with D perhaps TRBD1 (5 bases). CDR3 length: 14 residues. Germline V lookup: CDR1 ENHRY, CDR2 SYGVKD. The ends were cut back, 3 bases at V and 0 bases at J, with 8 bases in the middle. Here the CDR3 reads CAISDLTANYGYTF. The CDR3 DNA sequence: TGTGCCATCAGTGATCTGACAGCTAACTATGGCTACACCTTC.

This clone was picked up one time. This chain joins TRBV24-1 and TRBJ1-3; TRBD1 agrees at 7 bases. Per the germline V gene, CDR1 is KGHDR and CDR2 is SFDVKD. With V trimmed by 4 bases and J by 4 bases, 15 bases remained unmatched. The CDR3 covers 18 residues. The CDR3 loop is CATSDQGFRQGPGNTIYF. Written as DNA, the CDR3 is TGTGCCACCAGTGACCAGGGATTCAGACAGGGCCCCGGAAACACCATATATTTT.

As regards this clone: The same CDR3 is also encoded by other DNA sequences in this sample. This CDR3 reads CASSLSVSYEQYF. The CDR3 nucleotides are TGTGCCAGCAGTTTATCCGTCTCCTACGAGCAGTACTTC. This sequence joins TRBV12-3 or TRBV12-4 and TRBJ2-7, with D unresolved. There are 13 residues in the CDR3. V was shortened by 2 bases and J by 0 bases, with 5 bases between the two germline ends.

CDR3 sequence: CASSTRDTQYF. CDR3 nucleotide sequence: TGTGCCAGTAGTACGCGAGATACGCAGTATTTT. The rearrangement joins TRBV19 to TRBJ2-3; D not certain. Trimming cost V 4 bases and J 5 bases, with 4 bases left between them. CDR1 is LNHDA, CDR2 SQIVND, per germline (reference sequence). The CDR3 runs 11 residues. Complete variable domain (other parts from reference TRBV19 and TRBJ2-3): DGGITQSPKYLFRKEGQNVTLSCEQNLNHDAMYWYRQDPGQGLRLIYYSQIVNDFQKGDIAEGYSVSREKKESFPLTVTSAQKNPTAFYLCASSTRDTQYFGPGTRLTVL.

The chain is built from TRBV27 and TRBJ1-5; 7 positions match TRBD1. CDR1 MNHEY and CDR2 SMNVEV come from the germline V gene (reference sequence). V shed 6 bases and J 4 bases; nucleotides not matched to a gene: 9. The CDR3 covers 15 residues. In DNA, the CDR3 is TGTGCCAGCAGAATCGTAGGGGGCCGGAATCAGCCCCAGCATTTT. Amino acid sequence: CASRIVGGRNQPQHF.

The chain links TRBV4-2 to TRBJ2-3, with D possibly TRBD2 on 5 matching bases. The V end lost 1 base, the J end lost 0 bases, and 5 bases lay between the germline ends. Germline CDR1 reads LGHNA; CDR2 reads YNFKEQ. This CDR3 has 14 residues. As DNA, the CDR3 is TGTGCCAGCAGCCAAGGGGAGAGCACAGATACGCAGTATTTT. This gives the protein CASSQGESTDTQYF.

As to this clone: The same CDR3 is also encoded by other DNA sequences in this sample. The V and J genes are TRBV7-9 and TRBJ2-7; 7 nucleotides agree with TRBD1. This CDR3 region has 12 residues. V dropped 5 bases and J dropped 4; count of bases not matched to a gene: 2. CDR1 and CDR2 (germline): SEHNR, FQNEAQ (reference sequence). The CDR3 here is CASSAQGYEQYF. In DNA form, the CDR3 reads TGTGCCAGCAGCGCACAGGGGTACGAGCAGTACTTC.

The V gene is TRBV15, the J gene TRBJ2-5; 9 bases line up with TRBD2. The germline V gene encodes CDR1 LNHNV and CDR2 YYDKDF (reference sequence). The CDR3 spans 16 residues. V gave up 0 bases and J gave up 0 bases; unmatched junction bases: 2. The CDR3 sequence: CATSREGTSNQETQYF. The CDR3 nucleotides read TGTGCCACCAGCAGAGAAGGGACTAGCAACCAAGAGACCCAGTACTTC. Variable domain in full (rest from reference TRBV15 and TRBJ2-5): DAMVIQNPRYQVTQFGKPVTLSCSQTLNHNVMYWYQQKSSQAPKLLFHYYDKDFNNEADTPDNFQSRRPNTSFCFLDIRSPGLGDTAMYLCATSREGTSNQETQYFGPGTRLLVL.

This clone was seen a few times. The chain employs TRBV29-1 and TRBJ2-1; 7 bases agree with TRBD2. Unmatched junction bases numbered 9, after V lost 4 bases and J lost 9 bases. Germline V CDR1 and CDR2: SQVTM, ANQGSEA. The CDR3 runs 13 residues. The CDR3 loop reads CSVVSGTFSEQFF. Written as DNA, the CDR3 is TGCAGCGTTGTAAGCGGGACTTTCAGTGAGCAGTTCTTC.

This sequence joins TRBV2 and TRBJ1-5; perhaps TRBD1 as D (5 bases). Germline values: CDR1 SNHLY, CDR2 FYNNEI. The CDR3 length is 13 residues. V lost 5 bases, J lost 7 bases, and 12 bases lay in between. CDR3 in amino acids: CASSSGLGQPQHF. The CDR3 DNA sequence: TGTGCCAGCAGTTCAGGGTTAGGGCAGCCCCAGCATTTT.